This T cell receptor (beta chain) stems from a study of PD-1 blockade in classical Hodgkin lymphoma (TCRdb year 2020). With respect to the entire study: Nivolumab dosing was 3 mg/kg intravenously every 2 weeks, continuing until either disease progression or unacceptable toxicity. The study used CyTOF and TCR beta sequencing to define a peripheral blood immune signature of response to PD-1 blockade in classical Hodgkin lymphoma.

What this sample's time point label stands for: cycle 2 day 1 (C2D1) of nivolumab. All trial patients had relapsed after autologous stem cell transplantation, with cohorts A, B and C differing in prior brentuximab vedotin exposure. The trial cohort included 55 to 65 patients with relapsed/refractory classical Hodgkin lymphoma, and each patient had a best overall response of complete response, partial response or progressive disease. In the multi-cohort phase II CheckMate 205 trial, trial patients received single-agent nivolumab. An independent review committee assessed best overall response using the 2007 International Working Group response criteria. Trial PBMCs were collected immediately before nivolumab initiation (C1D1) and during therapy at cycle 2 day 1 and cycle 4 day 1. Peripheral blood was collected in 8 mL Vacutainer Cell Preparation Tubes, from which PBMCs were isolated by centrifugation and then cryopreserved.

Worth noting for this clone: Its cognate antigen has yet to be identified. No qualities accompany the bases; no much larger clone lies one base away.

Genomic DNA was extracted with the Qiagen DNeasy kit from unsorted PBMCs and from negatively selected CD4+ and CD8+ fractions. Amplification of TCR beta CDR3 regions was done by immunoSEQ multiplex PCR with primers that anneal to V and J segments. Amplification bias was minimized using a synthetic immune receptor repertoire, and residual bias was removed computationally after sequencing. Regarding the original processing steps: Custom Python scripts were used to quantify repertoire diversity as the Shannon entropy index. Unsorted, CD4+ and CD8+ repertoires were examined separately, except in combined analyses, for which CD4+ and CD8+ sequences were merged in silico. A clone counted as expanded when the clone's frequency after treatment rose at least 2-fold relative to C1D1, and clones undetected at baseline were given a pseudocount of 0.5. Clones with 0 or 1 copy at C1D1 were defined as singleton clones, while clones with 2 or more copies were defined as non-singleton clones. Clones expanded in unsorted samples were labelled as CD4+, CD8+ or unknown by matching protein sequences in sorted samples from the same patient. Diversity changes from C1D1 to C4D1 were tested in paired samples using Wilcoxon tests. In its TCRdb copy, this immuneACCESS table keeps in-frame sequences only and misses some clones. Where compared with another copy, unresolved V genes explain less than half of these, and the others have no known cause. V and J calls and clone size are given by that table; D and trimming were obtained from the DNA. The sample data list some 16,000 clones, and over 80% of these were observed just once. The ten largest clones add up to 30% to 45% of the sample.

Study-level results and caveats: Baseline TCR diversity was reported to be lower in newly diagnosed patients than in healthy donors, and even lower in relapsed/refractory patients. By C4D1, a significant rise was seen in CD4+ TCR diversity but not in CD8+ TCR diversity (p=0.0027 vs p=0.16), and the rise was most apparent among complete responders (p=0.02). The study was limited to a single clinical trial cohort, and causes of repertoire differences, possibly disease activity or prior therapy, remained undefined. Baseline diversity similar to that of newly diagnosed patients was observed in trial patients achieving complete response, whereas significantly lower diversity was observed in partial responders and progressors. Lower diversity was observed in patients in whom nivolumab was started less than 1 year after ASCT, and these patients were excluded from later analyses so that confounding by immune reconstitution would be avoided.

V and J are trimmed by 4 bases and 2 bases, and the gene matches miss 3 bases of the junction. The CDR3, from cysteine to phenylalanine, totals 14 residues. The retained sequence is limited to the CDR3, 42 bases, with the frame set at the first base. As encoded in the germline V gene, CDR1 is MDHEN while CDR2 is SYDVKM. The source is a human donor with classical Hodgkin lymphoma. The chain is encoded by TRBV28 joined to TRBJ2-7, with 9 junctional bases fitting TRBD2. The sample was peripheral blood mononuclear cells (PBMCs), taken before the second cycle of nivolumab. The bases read TGTGCCAGCAGTTGGGGCGGGAGGGCCTACGAGCAGTACTTC. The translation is CASSWGGRAYEQYF.